This TCR beta chain was observed in a study of T-cell reconstitution after alpha-beta-depleted transplantation in children. This clonotype was found a few times. Its specificity is unknown. The CDR3 sequence is 13 residues long. V lost 3 bases, J lost 3 bases, and 6 bases lay in between. Per the germline V gene, CDR1 is LNHNV and CDR2 is YYDKDF (reference sequence). The TCRbeta library was prepared with unique molecular identifiers. Via MiXCR, TCRdb re-called the PCR reads, giving one row per CDR3 protein. The table has roughly 490,000 distinct CDR3 sequences, about an eighth seen once. Study observations and caveats: T cells produced anew were the main source of T-cell counts and diversity one year after transplant. Surviving recipient T cells and intrathymic progenitors accounted for some patients' high TCRbeta diversity at day 60. The origin of alpha-beta T cells about two months after transplant was reportedly several hundred expanded graft clones.

The source is a female patient between 2 and 15 years old who had a stem cell transplant for aplastic anemia, so the T cells may come from the graft donor. The sequenced sample was PBMCs, mostly from graft donor cells, obtained 180 days after TCRalphabeta/CD19-depleted stem cell transplant. The chain couples TRBV15 to TRBJ1-3; no clear D. The CDR3 protein is CATSREFGNTIYF. For the CDR3, the DNA is TGTGCCACCAGCAGGGAGTTTGGAAACACCATATATTTT.